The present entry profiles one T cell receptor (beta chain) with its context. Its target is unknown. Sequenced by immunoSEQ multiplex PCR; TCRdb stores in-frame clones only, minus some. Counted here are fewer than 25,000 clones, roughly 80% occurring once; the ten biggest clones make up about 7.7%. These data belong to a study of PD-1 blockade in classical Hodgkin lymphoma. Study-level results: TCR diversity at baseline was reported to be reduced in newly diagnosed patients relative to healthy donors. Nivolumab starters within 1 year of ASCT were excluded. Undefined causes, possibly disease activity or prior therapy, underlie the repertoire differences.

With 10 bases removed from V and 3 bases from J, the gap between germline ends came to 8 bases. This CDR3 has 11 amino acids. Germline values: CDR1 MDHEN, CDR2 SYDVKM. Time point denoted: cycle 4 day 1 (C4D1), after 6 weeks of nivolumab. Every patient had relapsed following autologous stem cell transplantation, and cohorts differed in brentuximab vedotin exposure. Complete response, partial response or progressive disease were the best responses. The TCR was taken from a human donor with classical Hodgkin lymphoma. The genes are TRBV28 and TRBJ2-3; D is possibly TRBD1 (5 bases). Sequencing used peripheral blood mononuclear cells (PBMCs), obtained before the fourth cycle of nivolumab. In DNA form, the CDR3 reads TGTGCCACCAGGGTGACAGATACGCAGTATTTT. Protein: CATRVTDTQYF.